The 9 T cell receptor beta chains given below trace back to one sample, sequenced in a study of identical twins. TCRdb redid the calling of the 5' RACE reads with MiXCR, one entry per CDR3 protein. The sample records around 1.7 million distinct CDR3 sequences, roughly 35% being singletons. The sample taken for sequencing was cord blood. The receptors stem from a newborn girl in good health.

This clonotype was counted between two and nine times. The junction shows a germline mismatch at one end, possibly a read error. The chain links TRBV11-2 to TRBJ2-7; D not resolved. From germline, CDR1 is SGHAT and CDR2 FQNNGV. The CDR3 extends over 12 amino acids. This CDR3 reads CASSLPGYERYF. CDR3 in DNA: TGTGCCAGCAGCTTACCCGGTTACGAGCGGTACTTC.

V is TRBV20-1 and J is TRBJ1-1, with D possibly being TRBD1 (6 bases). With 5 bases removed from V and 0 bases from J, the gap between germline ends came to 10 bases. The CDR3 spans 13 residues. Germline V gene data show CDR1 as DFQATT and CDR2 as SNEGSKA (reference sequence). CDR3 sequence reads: CSAFRDMNTEAFF. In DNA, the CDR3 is TGCAGTGCTTTCCGGGACATGAACACTGAAGCTTTCTTT.

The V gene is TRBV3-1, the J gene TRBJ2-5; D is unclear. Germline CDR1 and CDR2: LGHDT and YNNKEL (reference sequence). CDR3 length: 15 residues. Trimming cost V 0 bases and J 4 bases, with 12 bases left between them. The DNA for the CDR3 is TGTGCCAGCAGCCAAGACCGCCTCCACTTAGAGACCCAGTACTTC. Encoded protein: CASSQDRLHLETQYF.

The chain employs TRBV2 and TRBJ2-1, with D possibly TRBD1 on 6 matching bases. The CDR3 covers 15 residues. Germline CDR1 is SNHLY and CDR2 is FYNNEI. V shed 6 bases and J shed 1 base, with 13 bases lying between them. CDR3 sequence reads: CASSSIGGSYNEQFF. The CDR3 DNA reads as TGTGCCAGCAGCTCAATAGGGGGTTCCTACAATGAGCAGTTCTTC. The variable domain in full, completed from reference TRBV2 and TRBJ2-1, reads EPEVTQTPSHQVTQMGQEVILRCVPISNHLYFYWYRQILGQKVEFLVSFYNNEISEKSEIFDDQFSVERPDGSNFTLKIRSTKLEDSAMYFCASSSIGGSYNEQFFGPGTRLTVL.

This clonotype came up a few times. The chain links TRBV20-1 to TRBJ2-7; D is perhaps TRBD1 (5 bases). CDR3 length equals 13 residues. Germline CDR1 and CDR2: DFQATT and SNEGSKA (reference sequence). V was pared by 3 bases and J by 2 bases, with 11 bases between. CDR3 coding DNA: TGCAGTGCTAGGGTAAGGGGAACCTACGAGCAGTACTTC. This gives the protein CSARVRGTYEQYF.

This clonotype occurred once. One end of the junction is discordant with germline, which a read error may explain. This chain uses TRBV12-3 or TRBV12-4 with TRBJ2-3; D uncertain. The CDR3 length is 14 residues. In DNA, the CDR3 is TGTGCCAGCAGCCTAGGGCTGAACGCAGATACGCATTATTTT. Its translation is CASSLGLNADTHYF.

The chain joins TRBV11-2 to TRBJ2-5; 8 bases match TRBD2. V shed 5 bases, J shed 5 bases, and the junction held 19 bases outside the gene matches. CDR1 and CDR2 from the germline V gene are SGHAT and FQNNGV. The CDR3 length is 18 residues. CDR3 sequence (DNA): TGTGCCAGCAGCCCCAGAACCCCGGGACTAGGTTTTGGTGAGACCCAGTACTTC. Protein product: CASSPRTPGLGFGETQYF. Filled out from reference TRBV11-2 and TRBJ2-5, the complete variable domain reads EAGVAQSPRYKIIEKRQSVAFWCNPISGHATLYWYQQILGQGPKLLIQFQNNGVVDDSQLPKDRFSAERLKGVDSTLKIQPAKLEDSAVYLCASSPRTPGLGFGETQYFGPGTRLLVL.

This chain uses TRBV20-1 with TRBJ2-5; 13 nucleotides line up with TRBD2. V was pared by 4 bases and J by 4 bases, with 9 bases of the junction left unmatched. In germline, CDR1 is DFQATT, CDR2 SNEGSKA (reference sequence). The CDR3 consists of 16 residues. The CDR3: CSATTTSGGVRETQYF. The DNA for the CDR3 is TGCAGTGCTACCACTACTAGCGGGGGGGTGAGAGAGACCCAGTACTTC.

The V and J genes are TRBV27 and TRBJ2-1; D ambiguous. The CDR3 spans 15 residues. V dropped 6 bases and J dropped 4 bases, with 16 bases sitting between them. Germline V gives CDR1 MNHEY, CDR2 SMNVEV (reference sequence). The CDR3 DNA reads TGTGCCAGCAGCCCGCGGTACGGGTTTTACAATGAGCAGTTCTTC. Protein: CASSPRYGFYNEQFF.